Listed below are T cell receptor beta chains from one sample, sequenced in a study of T cell responses to AZD1222 COVID-19 vaccine. Repertoires were generated with immunoSEQ multiplex PCR, while TCRdb's copy carries only in-frame clones and drops some. The table has about 160,000 clones, approximately 94% seen once. The sequences come from peripheral blood, collected 28 days after the second AZD1222 dose. Every receptor here comes from an adult who received the AZD1222 COVID-19 vaccine. Both conserved end residues are part of each CDR3. The D gene is left open where the match is weak. The size of a clone is reported for some rows only, either as once, few or many, or as a class for expanded clones.

>-|-|TRBJ1-1|TRBV28
CASTRGRGFIEAFF
TGTGCCAGCACAAGAGGTCGAGGGTTCATTGAAGCTTTCTTT
>-|-|TRBJ1-1|TRBV5-1
CASSLQGDGLTEAFF
TGCGCCAGCAGCTTGCAGGGTGACGGTCTCACTGAAGCTTTCTTT
>-|-|TRBJ2-7|TRBV6-5
CASSYGRRDEQYF
TGTGCCAGCAGTTACGGTCGCAGGGACGAGCAGTACTTC
>-|-|TRBJ2-3|TRBV12-1
CASSSGLAGFTDTQYF
TGTGCCAGCAGCTCGGGACTAGCGGGTTTCACAGATACGCAGTATTTT
>-|TRBD1|TRBJ1-4|TRBV6-5
CASSVDRGKLFF
TGTGCCAGCAGCGTGGACAGGGGGAAACTGTTTTTT
>-|TRBD1|TRBJ1-5|TRBV5-4
CASRGQGHQPQHF
TGTGCCAGCAGGGGACAGGGGCATCAGCCCCAGCATTTT
>-|-|TRBJ1-4|TRBV6-5
CASSYEAYEKLFF
TGTGCCAGCAGTTATGAGGCCTACGAAAAACTGTTTTTT
>-|-|TRBJ1-3|TRBV7-2
CASSRSRNTIYF
TGTGCCAGCAGCCGCTCGAGAAACACCATATATTTT
>-|TRBD1|TRBJ1-2|TRBV19
CASSPGTGGYGYTF
TGTGCCAGTAGTCCGGGGACAGGGGGTTATGGCTACACCTTC
>once|-|TRBJ2-3|TRBV3-1/TRBV3-2
CASSQDQGLVTDTQYF
TGTGCCAGCAGCCAAGATCAGGGACTTGTCACAGATACGCAGTATTTT
>-|TRBD1|TRBJ2-7|TRBV10-3
CAISEGTGTYEQYF
TGTGCCATCAGTGAAGGGACAGGGACCTACGAGCAGTACTTC
>-|TRBD1|TRBJ1-1|TRBV2
CASSAQGVRTEAFF
TGTGCCAGCAGTGCGCAGGGGGTAAGGACTGAAGCTTTCTTT
>-|TRBD1|TRBJ1-5|TRBV18
CASSTTGNNNQPQHF
TGTGCCAGCTCAACGACAGGGAATAACAATCAGCCCCAGCATTTT
>-|TRBD2|TRBJ2-3|TRBV7-9
CASSGLAGGSDTQYF
TGTGCCAGCAGCGGATTAGCGGGAGGCTCAGATACGCAGTATTTT
>-|TRBD1|TRBJ1-2|TRBV6-6
CASSQPGQGVRGYTF
TGTGCCAGCAGTCAACCGGGACAGGGGGTGCGTGGCTACACCTTC
>-|-|TRBJ2-5|TRBV6-5
CASKPRDSGETQYF
TGTGCCAGCAAGCCGAGGGACAGCGGGGAGACCCAGTACTTC
>-|-|TRBJ2-1|TRBV21-1
CASSTAKHNEQFF
TGTGCCAGCAGCACGGCCAAACACAATGAGCAGTTCTTC
>once|-|TRBJ1-2|TRBV12-3/TRBV12-4
CASSLQGAYGYTF
TGTGCCAGCAGTTTACAGGGTGCCTATGGCTACACCTTC
>-|-|TRBJ1-2|TRBV6-1
CASSDPLSGYTF
TGTGCCAGCAGTGACCCCCTGAGTGGCTACACCTTC
>-|-|TRBJ1-1|TRBV3-1/TRBV3-2
CASSLSGPSEAFF
TGTGCCAGCAGCCTCAGTGGTCCCTCTGAAGCTTTCTTT
>-|-|TRBJ1-4|TRBV27
CASTSLQGLNEKLFF
TGTGCCAGCACCTCTCTCCAGGGACTAAATGAAAAACTGTTTTTT
>once|-|TRBJ2-3|TRBV7-3
CASSFTVGSADTQYF
TGTGCCAGCAGCTTTACGGTGGGATCCGCAGATACGCAGTATTTT
>-|-|TRBJ1-2|TRBV9
CASSASGRGNYGYTF
TGTGCCAGCAGCGCTAGCGGCAGGGGTAACTATGGCTACACCTTC
>-|-|TRBJ2-7|TRBV27
CASSEFIEYF
TGTGCCAGCAGTGAGTTCATTGAGTACTTC
>-|TRBD1|TRBJ1-1|TRBV29-1
CSVNRGLEAFF
TGCAGCGTTAACAGGGGGCTCGAAGCTTTCTTT
>-|-|TRBJ2-5|TRBV28
CASSSPSGSGETQYF
TGTGCCAGCAGTTCCCCCTCAGGGTCTGGAGAGACCCAGTACTTC
>-|-|TRBJ2-1|TRBV7-2
CASSSWDGNEQFF
TGTGCCAGCAGCTCATGGGACGGGAATGAGCAGTTCTTC
>-|-|TRBJ2-3|TRBV12-2
CASRLATQTDTQYF
TGTGCAAGTCGCTTAGCGACCCAGACAGATACGCAGTATTTT
>-|TRBD1|TRBJ1-1|TRBV7-6
CASSLDWTGGLNTEAFF
TGTGCCAGCAGCTTAGATTGGACAGGGGGCTTGAACACTGAAGCTTTCTTT
>-|TRBD2|TRBJ2-4|TRBV6-5
CASSYKREGGKNIQYF
TGTGCCAGCAGTTATAAGCGGGAGGGGGGGAAAAACATTCAGTACTTC
>-|-|TRBJ2-3|TRBV19
CASSLMGGSSDTQYF
TGTGCCAGTAGTTTGATGGGGGGAAGTTCAGATACGCAGTATTTT
>-|-|TRBJ1-2|TRBV5-1
CASSLEVGGLYYGYTF
TGCGCCAGCAGCTTGGAGGTAGGGGGATTGTACTATGGCTACACCTTC
>once|-|TRBJ1-1|TRBV6-5
CASSYTPGREAFF
TGTGCCAGCAGTTATACACCTGGGAGGGAGGCTTTCTTT
>-|TRBD1|TRBJ1-2|TRBV10-1
CASSSDRIYGYTF
TGCGCCAGCAGCTCGGACAGGATTTATGGCTACACCTTC
>-|TRBD1|TRBJ2-3|TRBV19
CASSSQGARKDTQYF
TGTGCCAGTAGTTCACAGGGGGCGCGTAAAGATACGCAGTATTTT
>-|TRBD1|TRBJ1-4|TRBV2
CASSTRTGNNEKLFF
TGTGCCAGCAGCACAAGGACAGGGAATAATGAAAAACTGTTTTTT
>-|TRBD2|TRBJ2-7|TRBV11-2
CASTPGPGLADLYEQYF
TGTGCCAGCACTCCGGGCCCGGGACTAGCGGACCTCTACGAGCAGTACTTC
>-|TRBD1|TRBJ1-1|TRBV25-1
CASSLTGWAEAFF
TGTGCCAGCAGCTTGACAGGGTGGGCTGAAGCTTTCTTT
>-|-|TRBJ2-5|TRBV6-6
CASSYFSEQETQYF
TGTGCCAGCAGTTACTTTAGCGAGCAAGAGACCCAGTACTTC
>-|-|TRBJ1-6|TRBV2
CASSEAWVYGRFNSPLHF
TGTGCCAGCAGTGAAGCGTGGGTATACGGCAGATTCAATTCACCCCTCCACTTT
>-|-|TRBJ2-7|TRBV5-6
CASSGQYYEQYF
TGTGCCAGCAGTGGCCAGTACTACGAGCAGTACTTC
>-|-|TRBJ1-1|TRBV27
CASSRPGWDTEAFF
TGTGCCAGCAGCCGACCCGGCTGGGACACTGAAGCTTTCTTT
>few|-|TRBJ2-1|TRBV4-1
CASSQWSGSQSSYNEQFF
TGCGCCAGCAGCCAGTGGAGTGGCAGTCAGAGCTCCTACAATGAGCAGTTCTTC
>few|TRBD1|TRBJ1-1|TRBV2
CASSTSTGVNTEAFF
TGTGCCAGCAGTACCTCGACAGGGGTGAACACTGAAGCTTTCTTT
>-|-|TRBJ1-1|TRBV5-4
CASSFRGSGFGGTEAFF
TGTGCCAGCAGCTTTCGAGGCTCGGGGTTTGGGGGAACTGAAGCTTTCTTT
>-|TRBD1|TRBJ1-4|TRBV9
CASSNSDRVDEKLFF
TGTGCCAGCAGCAACTCGGACAGGGTCGATGAAAAACTGTTTTTT
>once|TRBD2|TRBJ2-3|TRBV11-2
CASILGTSGRAGADTQYF
TGTGCCAGCATCCTAGGGACTAGCGGGAGGGCTGGGGCAGATACGCAGTATTTT
>-|-|TRBJ1-5|TRBV5-5
CASSPLLHRADQPQHF
TGTGCCAGCAGCCCACTCCTGCACAGGGCGGATCAGCCCCAGCATTTT
>-|TRBD2|TRBJ2-7|TRBV9
CASSAGSGGQYEQYF
TGTGCCAGCAGCGCCGGGAGCGGGGGCCAATACGAGCAGTACTTC
>-|-|TRBJ1-3|TRBV19
CASSTGRLSGNTIYF
TGTGCCAGTAGTACGGGACGGCTCTCTGGAAACACCATATATTTT
>-|-|TRBJ1-5|TRBV9
CASSVGDQPQHF
TGTGCCAGCAGCGTAGGGGATCAGCCCCAGCATTTT
>few|TRBD1|TRBJ1-3|TRBV3-1/TRBV3-2
CASRLTGTVLSGNTIYF
TGTGCCAGCAGACTCACCGGGACAGTGTTATCTGGAAACACCATATATTTT
>-|-|TRBJ1-1|TRBV4-2
CASSHAILNTEAFF
TGTGCCAGCAGCCACGCTATATTGAACACTGAAGCTTTCTTT
>-|TRBD1|TRBJ1-1|TRBV2
CASRPQPDRDTEAFF
TGTGCCAGCAGACCCCAGCCGGACAGGGACACTGAAGCTTTCTTT
>-|-|TRBJ1-1|TRBV4-3
CASSQDSGRNTEAFF
TGCGCCAGCAGCCAAGATTCGGGTAGGAACACTGAAGCTTTCTTT
>-|TRBD1|TRBJ2-4|TRBV18
CASSPPSGQGGIQYF
TGTGCCAGCTCACCACCGTCGGGACAGGGAGGCATTCAGTACTTT
>-|-|TRBJ1-1|TRBV7-8
CASSRDRMNTEAFF
TGTGCCAGCAGCCGCGACAGAATGAACACTGAAGCTTTCTTT
>-|-|TRBJ1-6|TRBV30
CAWSVLEGPIHF
TGTGCCTGGAGTGTACTAGAAGGACCGATCCACTTT